Presented here are 32 T cell receptor beta chains from one specimen sequenced in a study of technical replicates of blood from a few donors. Libraries were prepared by immunoSEQ multiplex PCR; TCRdb keeps only in-frame clonotypes and omits some of them. The sample contains approximately 100,000 clones, approximately 96% of which appear only once. Specimen: T cells isolated from PBMCs. The receptors shown here come from a human donor in good health.

This chain joins TRBV9 and TRBJ2-7, with D tentatively TRBD2 (6 bases). This CDR3 comprises 13 residues. Deletions cut 3 bases from V and 4 bases from J, with 11 bases between. Germline assignment: CDR1 SGDLS and CDR2 YYNGEE. CDR3 in DNA: TGTGCCAGCAGCGCGGGGGTCCGTTACGAGCAGTACTTC. Amino acids: CASSAGVRYEQYF. Variable domain in full (rest from reference TRBV9 and TRBJ2-7): DSGVTQTPKHLITATGQRVTLRCSPRSGDLSVYWYQQSLDQGLQFLIQYYNGEERAKGNILERFSAQQFPDLHSELNLSSLELGDSALYFCASSAGVRYEQYFGPGTRLTVT.

V and J are TRBV28 and TRBJ2-7, with 8 bases that match TRBD2. Germline assignment: CDR1 MDHEN and CDR2 SYDVKM. V lost 5 bases to trimming and J lost 7 bases; unmatched junction nucleotides: 4. This CDR3 spans 12 amino acids. In nucleotides, the CDR3 is TGTGCCAGCAGTCAGGAGCGGGGGGAGCAGTACTTC. Translation gives CASSQERGEQYF.

J is TRBJ1-2 and V is TRBV5-1; 9 bases line up with TRBD1. CDR3 length equals 15 residues. Germline V CDR1 and CDR2: SGHRS, YFSETQ. The J segment lost 2 bases and the V segment lost 6 bases, leaving 8 bases of the junction unmatched. The CDR3 region is CASNPTGQGNYGYTF. The CDR3, as DNA: TGCGCCAGCAACCCCACGGGACAGGGAAACTATGGCTACACCTTC. The variable domain in full, with the rest retrieved from reference TRBV5-1 and TRBJ1-2, is KAGVTQTPRYLIKTRGQQVTLSCSPISGHRSVSWYQQTPGQGLQFLFEYFSETQRNKGNFPGRFSGRQFSNSRSEMNVSTLELGDSALYLCASNPTGQGNYGYTFGSGTRLTVV.

Details on this clone: At one boundary the junction diverges from the germline segment, which might be a read error. The chain couples TRBV28 to TRBJ1-1, with D tentatively TRBD1 (5 bases). This CDR3 is built from 13 residues. Germline CDR1 MDHEN, CDR2 SYDVKM. In nucleotides, the CDR3 is TGTGCCAGCAGTTTGGGTACTGGGACTGGAGCTTTCTTT. Protein product: CASSLGTGTGAFF.

This clone was counted between two and nine times. CDR3 nucleotides: TGTGCCAGCAGCTTACGGAACCGGGACAGGGTGCCCAATGAGCAGTTCTTC. Protein: CASSLRNRDRVPNEQFF. The chain employs TRBV7-6 and TRBJ2-1; TRBD1 matches at 9 bases. Germline V gene data show CDR1 as SGHVS and CDR2 as FNYEAQ. J was trimmed by 6 bases and V by 2 bases; bases with no gene match: 11. CDR3 length equals 17 residues.

The chain employs TRBV11-3 and TRBJ2-3; 7 nucleotides align to TRBD1. The CDR3 has 19 amino acids. J was trimmed by 2 bases and V by 4 bases; bases with no gene match: 18. Germline CDR1 reads SGHNT; CDR2 reads YENEEA. The CDR3 reads CASSSGKRGQAEDTDTQYF. As DNA, the CDR3 is TGTGCCAGCAGCTCGGGGAAGCGAGGACAGGCCGAAGACACAGATACGCAGTATTTT.

The chain joins TRBV6-1 to TRBJ2-1; 10 bases are a match to TRBD2. This CDR3 is built from 16 residues. Germline CDR1 MNHNS, CDR2 SASEGT. V trimming: 3 bases; J trimming: 7 bases; junction bases outside the gene matches: 9. DNA of the CDR3: TGTGCCAGCAGTGATCAATGGCGGACTAGCGGTAATGAGCAGTTCTTC. Translation: CASSDQWRTSGNEQFF.

The rearrangement uses TRBV19 and TRBJ2-1, with TRBD1 identical over 11 bases. CDR3 length: 14 amino acids. Per germline, CDR1 LNHDA and CDR2 SQIVND (reference sequence). V lost 5 bases to trimming and J lost 12 bases; unmatched junction nucleotides: 9. CDR3 nucleotide sequence: TGTGCCAGTAGTTCGGACAGGGGGCTGGCGGGGCAGTTCTTC. Translating gives CASSSDRGLAGQFF.

The rearrangement joins TRBV6-5 to TRBJ2-2; 9 nucleotides line up with TRBD1. The CDR3 runs to 15 residues. V shed 8 bases and J 3 bases; nucleotides not matched to a gene: 7. The V gene's germline CDR1 is MNHEY and CDR2 SVGAGI. CDR3: CASGPGQGYTGELFF. CDR3 nucleotides: TGTGCCAGCGGACCGGGACAGGGTTACACCGGGGAGCTGTTTTTT.

The V and J genes are TRBV28 and TRBJ1-1; no firm D call. V lost 5 bases and J 4 bases, leaving 11 bases between the germline ends. CDR1 and CDR2 from the germline V gene are MDHEN and SYDVKM. The CDR3 loop spans 13 amino acids. CDR3 DNA: TGTGCCAGCAGTGCCGGGTTTAGCACTGAAGCTTTCTTT. This translates into CASSAGFSTEAFF.

This clone was seen once. The chain links TRBV4-1 to TRBJ1-6; D might be TRBD1 (6 bases). The germline V gene encodes CDR1 MGHRA and CDR2 YSYEKL. CDR3 length: 17 residues. With 0 bases removed from V and 8 bases from J, the gap between germline ends came to 17 bases. The CDR3 is CASSQDQGTGMDSPLHF. In DNA form, the CDR3 reads TGCGCCAGCAGCCAAGATCAAGGCACAGGGATGGATTCACCCCTCCACTTT.

The J gene is TRBJ2-5, the V gene TRBV10-2; 13 bases align to TRBD2. Germline V gives CDR1 WSHSY, CDR2 SAAADI. V shed 6 bases and J 2 bases; nucleotides not matched to a gene: 3. The CDR3 loop spans 15 amino acids. Here the CDR3 reads CASRWTSGSQETQYF. In DNA, the CDR3 is TGCGCCAGCAGGTGGACTAGCGGGAGTCAAGAGACCCAGTACTTC.

The chain uses TRBV18 and TRBJ1-2; possibly TRBD1 for D (5 bases). V was clipped by 3 bases and J by 1 base, with 9 bases between them. The germline V gene encodes CDR1 KGHSH and CDR2 LQKENI. The CDR3 is 14 residues long. Written as DNA, the CDR3 is TGTGCCAGCTCACCCCAGACAGTTAACTATGGCTACACCTTC. This sequence encodes CASSPQTVNYGYTF. Supplemented by reference TRBV18 and TRBJ1-2, the full variable domain reads NAGVMQNPRHLVRRRGQEARLRCSPMKGHSHVYWYRQLPEEGLKFMVYLQKENIIDESGMPKERFSAEFPKEGPSILRIQQVVRGDSAAYFCASSPQTVNYGYTFGSGTRLTVV.

The chain has TRBV25-1 and TRBJ2-2, with a weak D call TRBD2 (6 bases). The germline V gene encodes CDR1 MGHDK and CDR2 SYGVNS. This CDR3 comprises 15 residues. Trimming removed 4 bases from V and 6 bases from J, with 15 bases in between. The CDR3 loop is CASSVPGLRAGELFF. CDR3 nucleotides: TGTGCCAGCAGTGTCCCGGGACTCCGGGCCGGGGAGCTGTTTTTT.

The chain uses TRBV28 and TRBJ2-7; tentatively, D is TRBD1 (7 bases). CDR3 length equals 15 residues. Deletions cut 8 bases from V and 1 base from J, with 18 bases between. Germline loops: CDR1 MDHEN, CDR2 SYDVKM. The CDR3 DNA reads TGTGCCAGCGTAAGGGGGCCGGGGGTATCCTACGAGCAGTACTTC. Protein sequence: CASVRGPGVSYEQYF.

The chain has TRBV5-1 and TRBJ2-2, with 10 nucleotides matching TRBD2. Germline assignment: CDR1 SGHRS and CDR2 YFSETQ. The CDR3 runs to 16 residues. V lost 4 bases to trimming and J lost 2 bases; unmatched junction nucleotides: 5. The CDR3 loop is CASSSRTSGNTGELFF. As DNA, the CDR3 is TGCGCCAGCAGCAGCAGGACTAGCGGAAACACCGGGGAGCTGTTTTTT.

The rearrangement joins TRBV9 to TRBJ2-1; the D is unclear. The germline V gene encodes CDR1 SGDLS and CDR2 YYNGEE. Trimming took off 0 bases at V and 9 bases at J, with 4 bases between the two ends. The CDR3 covers 11 residues. The CDR3 bases are TGTGCCAGCAGCGTAGCGAGTGAGCAGTTCTTC. Translated: CASSVASEQFF.

The gene calls are TRBV19 and TRBJ1-5; 11 bases line up with TRBD1. V lost 3 bases, J lost 8 bases, and 9 bases stayed unmatched. The CDR3 loop spans 16 amino acids. The germline gives CDR1 LNHDA, CDR2 SQIVND (reference sequence). The CDR3 DNA reads as TGTGCCAGTAGTATCCCCTCCGGGACAGGGGGAAAGCCCCAGCATTTT. Its protein is CASSIPSGTGGKPQHF. The whole variable domain, filled in from reference TRBV19 and TRBJ1-5, reads DGGITQSPKYLFRKEGQNVTLSCEQNLNHDAMYWYRQDPGQGLRLIYYSQIVNDFQKGDIAEGYSVSREKKESFPLTVTSAQKNPTAFYLCASSIPSGTGGKPQHFGDGTRLSIL.

V usage is TRBV28 and J usage is TRBJ2-7, with D possibly TRBD2 on 5 matching bases. V was pared by 7 bases and J by 2 bases, with 24 bases between. Germline loops: CDR1 MDHEN, CDR2 SYDVKM. The CDR3 is 17 residues long. The DNA for the CDR3 is TGTGCCAGCAAACCCCTCGTTCCAGCGGATTCGACCTACGAGCAGTACTTC. Residues: CASKPLVPADSTYEQYF. Full variable domain (remainder filled in from reference TRBV28 and TRBJ2-7): DVKVTQSSRYLVKRTGEKVFLECVQDMDHENMFWYRQDPGLGLRLIYFSYDVKMKEKGDIPEGYSVSREKKERFSLILESASTNQTSMYLCASKPLVPADSTYEQYFGPGTRLTVT.

V gene TRBV28 combines with J gene TRBJ1-6, with D maybe TRBD1 (6 bases). The CDR3 runs to 14 residues. The germline CDR1 and CDR2 sequences are MDHEN and SYDVKM. The ends were cut back, 5 bases at V and 4 bases at J, with 9 bases in the middle. CDR3 residues: CASSDRLYNSPLHF. CDR3 sequence (DNA): TGTGCCAGCAGTGACAGGTTGTATAATTCACCCCTCCACTTT.

The chain couples TRBV27 to TRBJ1-1; no definite D call. Trimming cost V 2 bases and J 0 bases, with 10 bases left between them. Germline loops: CDR1 MNHEY, CDR2 SMNVEV (reference sequence). The CDR3 runs 15 residues. In nucleotides, the CDR3 is TGTGCCAGCAGTTTAGTCGGTCGCCTGAACACTGAAGCTTTCTTT. It codes for CASSLVGRLNTEAFF.

The V gene is TRBV6-1, the J gene TRBJ1-5; the D is unclear. Trimming stripped 6 bases from V and 1 base from J, with 10 bases between. CDR3 size: 14 residues. Germline CDR1 is MNHNS and CDR2 is SASEGT. The DNA of the CDR3 is TGTGCCAGCAGAGGTACAGAGAGCAATCAGCCCCAGCATTTT. Protein: CASRGTESNQPQHF.

J is TRBJ2-7 and V is TRBV19; 9 bases fit TRBD2. V gave up 3 bases and J gave up 5 bases; unmatched junction bases: 5. The CDR3 consists of 14 residues. Germline V lookup: CDR1 LNHDA, CDR2 SQIVND (reference sequence). DNA of the CDR3: TGTGCCAGTAGTATTGGGAGACTAGCGGACGAGCAGTACTTC. It specifies CASSIGRLADEQYF.

The CDR3 bases are TGTGCCAGCAGCTCTTACAGGGCAACACAAGAGACCCAGTACTTC. It is translated as CASSSYRATQETQYF. The chain recombines TRBV5-6 with TRBJ2-5; maybe TRBD1 (6 bases). CDR1 is SGHDT, CDR2 YYEEEE, per germline. Trimming took 3 bases from V and 2 from J, leaving 14 bases between them. CDR3 length: 15 residues.

Concerning this clone: Other nucleotide sequences in the sample specify the same CDR3. The chain employs TRBV4-1 and TRBJ1-1, with D unclear. CDR3 length: 14 residues. The germline gives CDR1 MGHRA, CDR2 YSYEKL. The V gene lost 2 bases and the J gene lost 4 bases, with 11 bases spanning the gap. The CDR3 nucleotides read TGCGCCAGCAGCCAAAACCGGGGAGGCACTGAAGCTTTCTTT. Translating gives CASSQNRGGTEAFF.

This chain's CDR3 is CASSQVSSQETQYF. The CDR3 DNA is TGCGCCAGCAGCCAAGTTTCTAGTCAAGAGACCCAGTACTTC. The V and J genes are TRBV4-1 and TRBJ2-5, with D hard to call. Germline V lookup: CDR1 MGHRA, CDR2 YSYEKL. The CDR3 is 14 amino acids. V lost 1 base and J 2 bases, leaving 8 bases between the germline ends.

J is TRBJ2-3 and V is TRBV11-2, with 7 bases aligning to TRBD1. From germline, CDR1 is SGHAT and CDR2 FQNNGV. J gave up 5 bases and V 2 bases, and 10 bases lay outside the gene matches. The CDR3 extends over 16 amino acids. Written as DNA, the CDR3 is TGTGCCAGCAGCTTACAGACAGGGCTAGGGGGAGATACGCAGTATTTT. This translates into CASSLQTGLGGDTQYF. Based on the CDR3 plus reference TRBV11-2 and TRBJ2-3, the full variable domain is EAGVAQSPRYKIIEKRQSVAFWCNPISGHATLYWYQQILGQGPKLLIQFQNNGVVDDSQLPKDRFSAERLKGVDSTLKIQPAKLEDSAVYLCASSLQTGLGGDTQYFGPGTRLTVL.

This chain joins TRBV28 and TRBJ1-5; D possibly corresponds to TRBD1 (6 bases). V was cut by 6 bases and J by 2 bases, with 17 bases left in between. Germline CDR1 MDHEN, CDR2 SYDVKM. This CDR3 is 16 amino acids long. The CDR3 loop reads CASSNPPTGRNQPQHF. DNA for the CDR3: TGTGCCAGCAGCAACCCCCCGACAGGACGCAATCAGCCCCAGCATTTT.

With regard to this clone: The sample has other DNA sequences that encode this CDR3 too. This chain connects TRBV28 to TRBJ2-3, with D unresolved. Deletions cut 2 bases from V and 5 bases from J, with 2 bases between. CDR3 size: 11 residues. Looked up from germline, CDR1 is MDHEN and CDR2 is SYDVKM. DNA for the CDR3: TGTGCCAGCAGTTTACGAGATACGCAGTATTTT. Translating gives CASSLRDTQYF.

This sequence joins TRBV10-3 and TRBJ1-1; the D gene is possibly TRBD1 (6 bases). V gave up 6 bases and J gave up 10 bases, with 18 bases separating them. The germline gives CDR1 ENHRY, CDR2 SYGVKD. The CDR3 covers 13 residues. CDR3 residues: CAIRLGTDSGAFF. The CDR3 DNA reads as TGTGCCATCAGGCTTGGGACGGACAGTGGAGCTTTCTTT.

This clone was picked up one time. A junction end diverges from the germline sequence, so it may reflect a read error. Other DNA sequences in the sample encode the same CDR3. The V call is TRBV5-4, the J call TRBJ1-5; 9 nucleotides line up with TRBD1. The CDR3 totals 17 residues. CDR1 SGHNT and CDR2 YYREEE come from the germline V gene (reference sequence). The CDR3 protein is CASSFTSGTGIYQPQHF. The CDR3 DNA reads TGCGCCAGCAGCTTCACCTCCGGGACAGGGATCTATCAGCCCCAGCATTTT.

The chain joins TRBV7-3 to TRBJ2-5; TRBD1 might be the D (5 bases). Germline values: CDR1 SGHTA, CDR2 FQGTGA. This CDR3 comprises 14 residues. V was pared by 0 bases and J by 5 bases, with 10 bases between. CDR3: CASSLTSKGETQYF. As DNA, the CDR3 is TGTGCCAGCAGCTTAACTAGTAAGGGGGAGACCCAGTACTTC.